The entry below gives a single T cell receptor beta chain sequence along with its context. This specimen comes from a study of blood T cell repertoires in COVID-19. In the study overall: The samples span acute and convalescent COVID-19 from the United States, Italy and Spain. Sources were T cells, B-cell-depleted T cells, or PBMCs; the material itself was cDNA or gDNA.

Recruited during active infection, patients (from Seattle) were subsequently followed longitudinally. How the authors handled the data: Amplification of reference gene primers provided the estimated nucleated cell counts. Profiled with immunoSEQ multiplex PCR; TCRdb holds only in-frame clones, not every one. D and trimming were read from the DNA, whereas the V and J calls and clone size are those reported in that table. The sample consists of roughly 87,000 clones, about 85% of them appearing once. The germline V gene encodes CDR1 SGHRS and CDR2 YFSETQ. CDR3 length equals 14 residues. V lost 2 bases, J lost 6 bases, and 15 bases lay in between.

The sample taken for sequencing was peripheral blood. This chain connects TRBV5-1 to TRBJ2-7; possible D gene TRBD1, 6 bases. The receptor was isolated from a woman over 75 with COVID-19, enrolled during active disease. The CDR3 DNA sequence: TGCGCCAGCAGCTTCTCCGGGACACGGGTCGAGCAGTACTTC. Translation: CASSFSGTRVEQYF.